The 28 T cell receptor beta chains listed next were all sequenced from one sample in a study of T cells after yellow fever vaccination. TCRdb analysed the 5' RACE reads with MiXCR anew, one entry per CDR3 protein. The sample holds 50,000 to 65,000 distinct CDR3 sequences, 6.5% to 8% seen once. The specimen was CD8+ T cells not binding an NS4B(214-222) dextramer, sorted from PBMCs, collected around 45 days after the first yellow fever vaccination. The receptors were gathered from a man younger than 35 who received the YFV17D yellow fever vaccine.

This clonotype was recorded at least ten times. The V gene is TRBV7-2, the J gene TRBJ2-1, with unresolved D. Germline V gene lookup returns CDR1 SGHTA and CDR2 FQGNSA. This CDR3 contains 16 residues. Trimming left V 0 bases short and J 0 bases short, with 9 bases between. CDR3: CASSLAGKHSYNEQFF. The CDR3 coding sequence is TGTGCCAGCAGCTTAGCCGGTAAACACTCCTACAATGAGCAGTTCTTC.

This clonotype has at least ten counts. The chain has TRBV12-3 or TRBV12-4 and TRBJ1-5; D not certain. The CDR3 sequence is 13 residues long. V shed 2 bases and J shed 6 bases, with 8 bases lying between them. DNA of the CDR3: TGTGCCAGCAGTTTAAACTGGGCTCAGCCCCAGCATTTT. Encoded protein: CASSLNWAQPQHF.

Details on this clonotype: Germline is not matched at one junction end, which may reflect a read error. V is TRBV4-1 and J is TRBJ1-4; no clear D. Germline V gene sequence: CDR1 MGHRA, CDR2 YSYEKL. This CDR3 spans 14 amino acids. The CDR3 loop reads CASSKDPVNEKLFF. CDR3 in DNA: TGCGCCAGCAGCAAAGATCCCGTTAATGAAAAACTGTTTTTT.

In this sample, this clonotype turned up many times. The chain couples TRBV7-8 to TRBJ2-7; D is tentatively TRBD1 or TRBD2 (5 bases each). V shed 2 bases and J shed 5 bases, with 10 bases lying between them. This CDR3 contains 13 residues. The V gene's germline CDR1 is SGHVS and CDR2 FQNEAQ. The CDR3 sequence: CASSLRGTHEQYV. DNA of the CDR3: TGTGCCAGCAGCTTAAGAGGGACCCACGAGCAGTACGTC.

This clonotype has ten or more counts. DNA for the CDR3: TGTGCCAGCAGCTTAGGTACCATTTCGGCCCAGCATTTT. Protein sequence: CASSLGTISAQHF. The chain employs TRBV7-9 and TRBJ1-5, with D uncertain. Trimming cost V 1 base and J 11 bases, with 12 bases left between them. The CDR3 runs 13 residues. Germline loops: CDR1 SEHNR, CDR2 FQNEAQ (reference sequence).

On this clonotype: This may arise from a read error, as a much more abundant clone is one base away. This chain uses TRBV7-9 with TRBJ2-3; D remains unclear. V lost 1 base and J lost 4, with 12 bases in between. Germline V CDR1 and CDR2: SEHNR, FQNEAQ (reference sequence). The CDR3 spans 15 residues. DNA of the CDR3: TGTGCCAGCAGCTTAGTAGCACTGAGCGCAGATACGCAGTATTTT. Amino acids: CASSLVALSADTQYF.

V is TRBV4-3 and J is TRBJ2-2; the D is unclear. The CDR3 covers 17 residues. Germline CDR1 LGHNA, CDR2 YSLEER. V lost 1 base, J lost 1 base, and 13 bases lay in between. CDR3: CASSQVNSFMNTGELFF. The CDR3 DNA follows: TGCGCCAGCAGCCAAGTAAATAGCTTTATGAACACCGGGGAGCTGTTTTTT.

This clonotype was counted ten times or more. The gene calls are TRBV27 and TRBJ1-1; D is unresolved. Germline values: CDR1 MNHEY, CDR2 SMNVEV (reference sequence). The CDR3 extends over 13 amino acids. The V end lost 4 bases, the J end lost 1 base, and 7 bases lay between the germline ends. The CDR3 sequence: CASSSTRNTEAFF. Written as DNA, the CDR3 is TGTGCCAGCAGTTCTACAAGGAACACTGAAGCTTTCTTT.

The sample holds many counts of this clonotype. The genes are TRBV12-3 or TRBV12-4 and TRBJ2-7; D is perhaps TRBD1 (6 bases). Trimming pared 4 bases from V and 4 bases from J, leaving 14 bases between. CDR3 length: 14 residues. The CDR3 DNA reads TGTGCCAGCAGTTGGGCGGGCACAGGGTACGAGCAGTACGTC. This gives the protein CASSWAGTGYEQYV.

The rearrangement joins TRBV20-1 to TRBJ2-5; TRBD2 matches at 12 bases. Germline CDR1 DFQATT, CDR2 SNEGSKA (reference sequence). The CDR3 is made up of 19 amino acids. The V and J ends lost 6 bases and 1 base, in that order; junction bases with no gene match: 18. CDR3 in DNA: TGCAGTGCAAGAATAACAGGAGAGACTAGCGGGGGACTCCAAGAGACCCAGTACTTC. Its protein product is CSARITGETSGGLQETQYF.

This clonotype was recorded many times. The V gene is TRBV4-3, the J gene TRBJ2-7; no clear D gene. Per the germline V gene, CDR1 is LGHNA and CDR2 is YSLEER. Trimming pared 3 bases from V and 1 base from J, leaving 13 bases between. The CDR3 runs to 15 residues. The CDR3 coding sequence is TGCGCCAGCAGCCAGGAAGCAGGAGCTTCCTACGAGCAGTACGTC. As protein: CASSQEAGASYEQYV.

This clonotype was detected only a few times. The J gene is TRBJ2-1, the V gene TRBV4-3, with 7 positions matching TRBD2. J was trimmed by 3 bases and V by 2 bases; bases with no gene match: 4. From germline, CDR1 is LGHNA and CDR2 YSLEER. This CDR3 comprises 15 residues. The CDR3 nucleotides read TGCGCCAGCAGCCAAACAGCGGGAATCTACAATGAGCAGTTCTTC. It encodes CASSQTAGIYNEQFF.

The DNA for the CDR3 is TGTGCCAGCAGTGCCCCGGGGGCTGATGAAAAACTGTTTTTT. This translates into CASSAPGADEKLFF. This sequence joins TRBV2 and TRBJ1-4, with D possibly matching TRBD1 (6 bases). The germline V gene encodes CDR1 SNHLY and CDR2 FYNNEI. Trimming cost V 4 bases and J 6 bases, with 12 bases left between them. The CDR3 runs 14 residues.

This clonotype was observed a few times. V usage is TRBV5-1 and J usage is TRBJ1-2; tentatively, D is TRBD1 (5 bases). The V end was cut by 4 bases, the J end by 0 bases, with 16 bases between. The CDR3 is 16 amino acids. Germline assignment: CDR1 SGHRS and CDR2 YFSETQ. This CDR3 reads CASSPLGVEANYGYTF. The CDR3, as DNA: TGCGCCAGCAGCCCCCTAGGGGTCGAAGCTAACTATGGCTACACCTTC.

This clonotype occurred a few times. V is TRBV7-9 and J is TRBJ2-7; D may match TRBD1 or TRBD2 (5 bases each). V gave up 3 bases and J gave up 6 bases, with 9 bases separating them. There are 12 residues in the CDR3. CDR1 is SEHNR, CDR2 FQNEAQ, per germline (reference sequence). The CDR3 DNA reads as TGTGCCAGCAGCTTCTCAGGGAGCGAGCAGTACTTC. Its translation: CASSFSGSEQYF. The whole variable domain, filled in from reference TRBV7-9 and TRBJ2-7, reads DTGVSQNPRHKITKRGQNVTFRCDPISEHNRLYWYRQTLGQGPEFLTYFQNEAQLEKSRLLSDRFSAERPKGSFSTLEIQRTEQGDSAMYLCASSFSGSEQYFGPGTRLTVT.

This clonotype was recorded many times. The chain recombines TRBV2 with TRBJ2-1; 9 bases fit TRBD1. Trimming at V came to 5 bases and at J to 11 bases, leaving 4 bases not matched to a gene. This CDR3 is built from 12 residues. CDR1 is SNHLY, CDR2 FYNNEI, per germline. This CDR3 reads CASSTGTGKQFF. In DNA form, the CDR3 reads TGTGCCAGCAGTACCGGGACAGGGAAGCAGTTCTTC.

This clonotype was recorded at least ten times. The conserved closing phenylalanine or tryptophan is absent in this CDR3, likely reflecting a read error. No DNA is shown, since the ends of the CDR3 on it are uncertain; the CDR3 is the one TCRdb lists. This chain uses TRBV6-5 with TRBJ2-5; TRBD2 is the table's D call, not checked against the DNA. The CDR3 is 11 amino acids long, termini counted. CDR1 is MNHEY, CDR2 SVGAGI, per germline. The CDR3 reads CASSYSQRGAV.

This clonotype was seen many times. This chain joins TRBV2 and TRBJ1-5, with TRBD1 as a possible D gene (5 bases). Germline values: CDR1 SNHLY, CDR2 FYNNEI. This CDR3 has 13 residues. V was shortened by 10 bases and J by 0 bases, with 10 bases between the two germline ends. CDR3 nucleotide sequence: TGTGCCACACAGGAGTATAGCAATCAGCCCCAGCATTTT. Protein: CATQEYSNQPQHF. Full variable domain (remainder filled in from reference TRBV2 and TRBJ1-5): EPEVTQTPSHQVTQMGQEVILRCVPISNHLYFYWYRQILGQKVEFLVSFYNNEISEKSEIFDDQFSVERPDGSNFTLKIRSTKLEDSAMYFCATQEYSNQPQHFGDGTRLSIL.

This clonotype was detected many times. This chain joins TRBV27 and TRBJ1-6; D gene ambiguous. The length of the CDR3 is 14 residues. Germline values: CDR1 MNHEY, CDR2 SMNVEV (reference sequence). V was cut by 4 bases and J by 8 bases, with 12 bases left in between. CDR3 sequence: CASSSGSLDSPLHF. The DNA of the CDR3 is TGTGCCAGCAGTTCCGGGTCATTGGATTCACCCCTCCACTTT.

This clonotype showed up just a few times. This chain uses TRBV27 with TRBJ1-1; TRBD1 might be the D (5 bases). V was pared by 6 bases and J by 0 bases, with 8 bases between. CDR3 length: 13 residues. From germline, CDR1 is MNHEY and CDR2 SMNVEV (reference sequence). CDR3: CASSRALNTEAFF. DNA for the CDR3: TGTGCCAGCAGCAGGGCGCTGAACACTGAAGCTTTCTTT.

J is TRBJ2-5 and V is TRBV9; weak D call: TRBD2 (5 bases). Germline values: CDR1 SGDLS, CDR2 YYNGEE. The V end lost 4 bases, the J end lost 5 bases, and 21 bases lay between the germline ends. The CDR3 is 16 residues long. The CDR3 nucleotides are TGTGCCAGCAGCAAACGTTCCGGTTCGACGGGGGAGACCCAGTACTTC. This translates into CASSKRSGSTGETQYF.

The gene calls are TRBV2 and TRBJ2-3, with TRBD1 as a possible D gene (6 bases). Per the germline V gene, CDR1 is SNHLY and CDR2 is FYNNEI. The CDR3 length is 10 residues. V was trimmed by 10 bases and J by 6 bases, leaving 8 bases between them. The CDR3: CAIDRDTQYF. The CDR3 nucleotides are TGTGCCATAGACAGGGATACGCAGTATTTT.

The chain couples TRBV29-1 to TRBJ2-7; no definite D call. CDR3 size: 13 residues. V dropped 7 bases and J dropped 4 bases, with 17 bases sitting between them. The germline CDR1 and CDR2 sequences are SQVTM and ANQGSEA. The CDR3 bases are TGCAGCGCCCTCCAAGGGTCGAGGTACGAGCAGTACTTC. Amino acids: CSALQGSRYEQYF.

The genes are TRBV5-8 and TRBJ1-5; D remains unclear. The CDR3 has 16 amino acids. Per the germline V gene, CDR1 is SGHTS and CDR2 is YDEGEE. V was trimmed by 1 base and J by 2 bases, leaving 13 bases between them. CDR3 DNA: TGTGCCAGCAGCTTGAGAGGCCGCGGGGGCAATCAGCCCCAGCATTTT. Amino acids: CASSLRGRGGNQPQHF.

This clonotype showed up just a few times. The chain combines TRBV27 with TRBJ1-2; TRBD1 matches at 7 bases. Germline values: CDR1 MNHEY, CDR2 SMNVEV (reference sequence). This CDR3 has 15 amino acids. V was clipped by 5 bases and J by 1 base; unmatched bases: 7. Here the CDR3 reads CASSPGQHYNYGYTF. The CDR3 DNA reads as TGTGCCAGCAGTCCGGGACAGCACTATAACTATGGCTACACCTTC.

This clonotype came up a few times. In nucleotides, the CDR3 is TGTGCCACCAATCAGCGGGGGGCCACCGTGGATACGCAGTATTTT. Residues: CATNQRGATVDTQYF. This chain uses TRBV15 with TRBJ2-3, with 9 bases fitting TRBD2. Germline loops: CDR1 LNHNV, CDR2 YYDKDF (reference sequence). The CDR3 covers 15 residues. Trimming cost V 7 bases and J 6 bases; bases outside gene matches: 11.

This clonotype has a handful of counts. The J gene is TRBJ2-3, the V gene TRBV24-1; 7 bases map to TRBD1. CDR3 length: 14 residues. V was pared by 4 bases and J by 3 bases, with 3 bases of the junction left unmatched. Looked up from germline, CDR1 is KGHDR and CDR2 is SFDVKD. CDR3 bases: TGTGCCACCAGTGACTTACAGGGGACAGATACGCAGTATTTT. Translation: CATSDLQGTDTQYF.

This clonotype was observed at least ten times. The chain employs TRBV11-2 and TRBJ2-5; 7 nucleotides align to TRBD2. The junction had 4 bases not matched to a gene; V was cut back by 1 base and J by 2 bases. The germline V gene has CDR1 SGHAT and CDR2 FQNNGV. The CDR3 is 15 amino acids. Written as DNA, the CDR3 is TGTGCCAGCAGCTTAGTGCAGCGGGGACAAGAGACCCAGTACTTC. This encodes CASSLVQRGQETQYF.